This T cell receptor (beta chain) appears in the sequencing data of a study of T cells after posttransplantation cyclophosphamide. Findings and limits, study-wide: Recipient CMV seropositivity and CMV reactivation strongly tracked TRB clonality. Donor CD8+ memory clones often dominated recipient blood repertoires at later times. Skin or GI-infiltrating T cells shared few TRB sequences with blood.

Between the trimmed V and J ends, which lost 6 bases and 0 bases, there was a span of 14 bases. The CDR3 consists of 15 residues. The germline V gene encodes CDR1 SEHNR and CDR2 FQNEAQ (reference sequence). Sequencing was performed with immunoSEQ multiplex PCR; in TCRdb, only in-frame clones are kept and a portion is missing. The sample has tens of thousands of clones, approximately 94% seen once; the top ten hold 2.5% to 3%. Peripheral blood was collected from the related graft donor on the marrow donation day. Only one count was recorded for this clone. Antigen unknown. Sequencing input: PBMCs. The sequence was obtained from a woman aged 30 to 39 in good health and a related stem cell transplant donor. The chain couples TRBV7-9 to TRBJ1-1; a possible D gene is TRBD1 (6 bases). The CDR3 loop is CASSSTGNLNTEAFF. The DNA for the CDR3 is TGTGCCAGCAGTTCGACAGGAAACCTGAACACTGAAGCTTTCTTT.